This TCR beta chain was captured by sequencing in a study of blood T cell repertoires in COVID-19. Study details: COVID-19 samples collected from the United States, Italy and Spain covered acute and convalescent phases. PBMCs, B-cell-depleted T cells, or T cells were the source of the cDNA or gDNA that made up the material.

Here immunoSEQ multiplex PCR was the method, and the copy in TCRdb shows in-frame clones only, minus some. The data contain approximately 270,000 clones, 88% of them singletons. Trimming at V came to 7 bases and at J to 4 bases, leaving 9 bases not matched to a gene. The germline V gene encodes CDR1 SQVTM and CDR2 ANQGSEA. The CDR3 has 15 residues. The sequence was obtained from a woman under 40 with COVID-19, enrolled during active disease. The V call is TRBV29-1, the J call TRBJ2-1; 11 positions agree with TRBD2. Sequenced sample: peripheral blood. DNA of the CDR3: TGCAGCGCTCCGCTAGCGGGGGGCCTTTACAATGAGCAGTTCTTC. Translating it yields CSAPLAGGLYNEQFF.